This T cell receptor beta chain was recorded in a study of cytomegalovirus exposure and HLA in healthy donors. Assay used: immunoSEQ multiplex PCR; TCRdb lists only in-frame clones, some missing. This repertoire shows 250,000 to 400,000 clones, 88% found once; its top ten account for around 0.91%. Whole-study results and caveats: The authors enumerated 150 to 200 TCR beta chains as linked to cytomegalovirus. That first-cohort TCR clusters tended to co-occur in the 130 or so validation repertoires was found in a later analysis. As confirmed in vitro, three CMV-associated chains were specific for CMV antigens.

The donors formed part of the roughly 120-subject validation cohort, distinct from the approximately 670-subject first cohort. Notes on this clone: The antigen remains unidentified.

Germline CDR1 reads SGDLS; CDR2 reads YYNGEE. The CDR3 length is 15 residues. J gave up 2 bases and V 2 bases, and 1 base lay outside the gene matches. This sequence originates from a man aged 25-40 years in good health and CMV-seronegative. The V and J genes are TRBV9 and TRBJ2-6; TRBD1 matches at 7 bases. The sequencing sample was made of PBMCs. The chain's CDR3 is CASSVQGAGANVLTF. CDR3 bases: TGTGCCAGCAGCGTGCAGGGGGCTGGGGCCAACGTCCTGACTTTC.